The 4 T cell receptor beta chains below come from one sample, sequenced in a study of T cell repertoires in cytomegalovirus infection. TCRdb re-derived calls from the reads in MiXCR, one entry per CDR3 protein. The sample holds approximately 500,000 distinct CDR3 sequences, around 27% seen once. The sample taken for sequencing was PBMCs. Source of these receptors: a human donor in good health (CMV status not recorded). Some clones in this sample may be carry-over from other donors' samples.

This chain links TRBV12-3 or TRBV12-4 with TRBJ2-4, with 12 bases lining up with TRBD2. The ends lost 2 bases at V and 0 bases at J; junction bases unmatched: 8. The CDR3 runs 19 residues. In nucleotides, the CDR3 is TGTGCCAGCAGTTTACGAACTAGCGGGAGGCGGGTAGCCAAAAACATTCAGTACTTC. Its protein product is CASSLRTSGRRVAKNIQYF.

V usage is TRBV19 and J usage is TRBJ1-1; unclear D gene. The CDR3 length is 12 residues. CDR1 LNHDA and CDR2 SQIVND come from the germline V gene (reference sequence). V shed 4 bases and J shed 3 bases, with 6 bases lying between them. The CDR3 sequence is CASSTRYTEAFF. CDR3 nucleotides: TGTGCCAGTAGTACTAGGTACACTGAAGCTTTCTTT.

This clonotype was counted ten times or more. The gene calls are TRBV7-6 and TRBJ2-1; TRBD2 matches at 7 bases. This CDR3 region has 14 residues. Germline-derived CDR1 and CDR2 are SGHVS and FNYEAQ. Losses at the gene ends were 0 bases for V and 9 bases for J; bases not matched to a gene: 5. The CDR3 DNA follows: TGTGCCAGCAGCTTAGCGCGGGGGAGCAGTGAGCAGTTCTTC. Its translation: CASSLARGSSEQFF.

The chain is built from TRBV7-9 and TRBJ2-1, with 15 bases matching TRBD2. J lost 4 bases, V lost 5 bases, and 9 bases had no gene match. Germline V gene sequence: CDR1 SEHNR, CDR2 FQNEAQ (reference sequence). The CDR3 covers 18 residues. CDR3 amino acids: CASSLRTSGRGVYNEQFF. The CDR3 coding sequence is TGTGCCAGCAGCCTCAGGACTAGCGGGAGGGGAGTATACAATGAGCAGTTCTTC.